The 25 T cell receptor beta chains listed next were all sequenced from one sample in a study of breast tumors, draining lymph nodes, adjacent tissues. TCRdb analysed the multiplex PCR reads with MiXCR anew, one entry per CDR3 protein. The sample shows 15,000 or so distinct CDR3 sequences, more than 40% of them seen only once. Sequencing input: tumor-adjacent breast tissue. The receptors were gathered from a female donor with breast cancer. Some clones in this sample may be carry-over from other donors' samples.

This chain links TRBV7-2 with TRBJ2-1, with TRBD1 as a possible D gene (6 bases). Germline loops: CDR1 SGHTA, CDR2 FQGNSA. There are 10 residues in the CDR3. With 6 bases removed from V and 13 bases from J, the gap between germline ends came to 10 bases. CDR3 in amino acids: CASRGQKQFF. The CDR3 bases are TGTGCCAGCAGGGGACAAAAACAGTTCTTC.

This clonotype was recorded at least ten times. The chain combines TRBV6-1 with TRBJ2-4; the D is unclear. Germline assignment: CDR1 MNHNS and CDR2 SASEGT. The CDR3 contains 15 residues. V was trimmed by 6 bases and J by 3 bases, leaving 15 bases between them. The CDR3 here is CASSGGVDVKNIQYF. As DNA, the CDR3 is TGTGCCAGCAGCGGTGGGGTTGATGTCAAAAACATTCAGTACTTC.

This clonotype has a count of ten or more. The genes are TRBV5-1 and TRBJ2-7, with TRBD2 as a possible D gene (6 bases). The V gene lost 4 bases and the J gene lost 3 bases, with 20 bases spanning the gap. CDR1 and CDR2 from the germline V gene are SGHRS and YFSETQ. The CDR3 loop spans 16 amino acids. The CDR3 reads CASSLPVAGSFYEQYF. The CDR3 DNA is TGCGCCAGCAGCCTCCCGGTGGCGGGGAGTTTCTACGAGCAGTACTTC.

This clonotype was detected ten times or more. The chain is built from TRBV14 and TRBJ2-7, with no clear D. The V gene lost 1 base and the J gene lost 4 bases, with 14 bases spanning the gap. The CDR3 contains 15 residues. CDR1 and CDR2 from the germline V gene are SGHDN and FVKESK. CDR3 protein: CASSQGLGRVYEQYF. The CDR3 DNA follows: TGTGCCAGCAGCCAAGGTCTGGGCAGAGTTTACGAGCAGTACTTC.

V usage is TRBV11-3 and J usage is TRBJ1-2; TRBD1 aligns across 8 bases. This CDR3 has 16 amino acids. V lost 1 base and J lost 13; bases outside the gene matches: 17. Looked up from germline, CDR1 is SGHNT and CDR2 is YENEEA. CDR3 amino acids: CASSLVGGAGGDDCTF. The CDR3 DNA is TGTGCCAGCAGCTTAGTAGGAGGGGCAGGGGGCGATGACTGCACCTTC.

This clonotype was seen many times. The genes are TRBV20-1 and TRBJ2-1, with unresolved D. This CDR3 region has 11 residues. Trimming shortened V by 5 bases and J by 9 bases, and 11 bases separated the two germline ends. Per germline, CDR1 DFQATT and CDR2 SNEGSKA (reference sequence). The CDR3 is CSALSGPEQFF. In DNA form, the CDR3 reads TGCAGTGCTCTTAGTGGGCCTGAGCAGTTCTTC.

The CDR3 reads CASSPWGGPHEQYF. DNA for the CDR3: TGTGCCAGCAGCCCCTGGGGCGGTCCCCACGAGCAGTACTTC. This chain joins TRBV14 and TRBJ2-7, with a weak D call TRBD1 (5 bases). Germline V gives CDR1 SGHDN, CDR2 FVKESK. The CDR3 extends over 14 amino acids. V dropped 4 bases and J dropped 5 bases, with 15 bases sitting between them.

This chain joins TRBV7-9 and TRBJ1-6, with D hard to call. V was clipped by 5 bases and J by 8 bases, with 7 bases between them. CDR1 is SEHNR, CDR2 FQNEAQ, per germline (reference sequence). The CDR3 loop spans 12 amino acids. CDR3 residues: CASSRGDSPLHF. Here the CDR3 DNA reads TGTGCCAGCAGCCGGGGAGATTCACCCCTCCACTTT. Looking up the rest from reference TRBV7-9 and TRBJ1-6 gives the full variable domain: DTGVSQNPRHKITKRGQNVTFRCDPISEHNRLYWYRQTLGQGPEFLTYFQNEAQLEKSRLLSDRFSAERPKGSFSTLEIQRTEQGDSAMYLCASSRGDSPLHFGNGTRLTVT.

The V and J genes are TRBV5-1 and TRBJ1-2; no firm D call. CDR3 length: 14 residues. The V end lost 0 bases, the J end lost 4 bases, and 10 bases lay between the germline ends. Germline loops: CDR1 SGHRS, CDR2 YFSETQ. CDR3 sequence: CASSLVPGIYGYTF. The CDR3, as DNA: TGCGCCAGCAGCTTGGTTCCAGGAATCTATGGCTACACCTTC.

The rearrangement links TRBV20-1 to TRBJ1-4; possible D gene TRBD1, 5 bases. The CDR3 length is 13 residues. Germline V gene lookup returns CDR1 DFQATT and CDR2 SNEGSKA (reference sequence). V lost 5 bases and J 8 bases, leaving 15 bases between the germline ends. The CDR3 sequence: CSAGSRVEEKLFF. The CDR3 region has the DNA TGCAGTGCTGGTTCCAGGGTCGAAGAAAAACTGTTTTTT.

Many counts were recorded for this clonotype. The V and J genes are TRBV6-6 and TRBJ1-4, with D unclear. From germline, CDR1 is MNHNY and CDR2 SVGAGI (reference sequence). Trimming took 5 bases from V and 8 from J, leaving 15 bases between them. This CDR3 contains 14 residues. Written as DNA, the CDR3 is TGTGCCAGCAGTCACTTCGTCACTGGGGAAAAACTGTTTTTT. This sequence encodes CASSHFVTGEKLFF.

The table lists this clonotype with many counts. The genes are TRBV27 and TRBJ2-1; D may be TRBD1 (6 bases). V lost 8 bases and J lost 3, with 14 bases in between. Germline lookup yields CDR1 MNHEY and CDR2 SMNVEV (reference sequence). This CDR3 contains 14 residues. CDR3 sequence: CASGTGKNYNEQFF. CDR3 nucleotide sequence: TGTGCCAGCGGTACAGGGAAGAACTACAATGAGCAGTTCTTC.

As to this clonotype: The germline gene is not matched at one end of the junction; a read error may be the cause. The chain is built from TRBV6-5 and TRBJ2-3; TRBD1 aligns across 7 bases. There are 19 residues in the CDR3. Germline CDR1 and CDR2: MNHEY and SVGAGI. CDR3 sequence reads: CASSHSTDPQWDSRDTQYF. The CDR3 region has the DNA TGTGCCAGCAGTCACTCGACAGACCCTCAGTGGGACAGCAGAGATACGCAGTATTTT.

In its sample, this clonotype ranks as medium-sized. J is TRBJ2-3 and V is TRBV9; possible D gene TRBD2, 6 bases. Per the germline V gene, CDR1 is SGDLS and CDR2 is YYNGEE. This CDR3 comprises 14 residues. V was shortened by 0 bases and J by 2 bases, with 7 bases between the two germline ends. The CDR3 loop is CASSVGTTTDTQYF. The CDR3 coding sequence is TGTGCCAGCAGCGTAGGGACTACCACAGATACGCAGTATTTT. Based on the CDR3 plus reference TRBV9 and TRBJ2-3, the full variable domain is DSGVTQTPKHLITATGQRVTLRCSPRSGDLSVYWYQQSLDQGLQFLIQYYNGEERAKGNILERFSAQQFPDLHSELNLSSLELGDSALYFCASSVGTTTDTQYFGPGTRLTVL.

J is TRBJ2-7 and V is TRBV5-1, with 7 bases identical to TRBD1. V was pared by 4 bases and J by 2 bases, with 3 bases of the junction left unmatched. The CDR3 runs to 13 residues. CDR1 and CDR2 from the germline V gene are SGHRS and YFSETQ. The CDR3 region is CASSTGQPYEQYF. CDR3 DNA: TGCGCCAGCAGCACGGGACAGCCCTACGAGCAGTACTTC.

This rearrangement joins TRBV5-6 to TRBJ1-6, with D maybe TRBD1 (6 bases). CDR1 and CDR2 (germline): SGHDT, YYEEEE. Trimming stripped 5 bases from V and 9 bases from J, with 18 bases between. The CDR3 totals 15 residues. The CDR3 DNA reads TGTGCCAGCAGTCCACCCCCAGGGGTCCGTTCACCCCTCCACTTT. Encoded protein: CASSPPPGVRSPLHF.

This clonotype was recorded a few times. The chain recombines TRBV29-1 with TRBJ2-1, with D possibly matching TRBD2 (6 bases). Between the trimmed V and J ends, which lost 0 bases and 15 bases, there was a span of 9 bases. This CDR3 comprises 10 residues. CDR1 is SQVTM, CDR2 ANQGSEA, per germline. The CDR3 nucleotides are TGCAGCGTTGAAGAGGGAGGAAGGTTCTTC. It codes for CSVEEGGRFF.

In its sample, this clonotype was seen many times. The rearrangement uses TRBV6-1 and TRBJ2-1; no firm D call. The V end was cut by 0 bases, the J end by 6 bases, with 12 bases between. The CDR3 consists of 15 residues. Germline assignment: CDR1 MNHNS and CDR2 SASEGT. In nucleotides, the CDR3 is TGTGCCAGCAGTGAAGCAAGTGTATACGGCAATGAGCAGTTCTTC. Translated: CASSEASVYGNEQFF.

As concerns this clonotype: Its ends do not fully match the called genes, so a read error is possible. V usage is TRBV29-1 and J usage is TRBJ2-2, with 7 positions matching TRBD1. Germline V lookup: CDR1 SQVTM, CDR2 ANQGSEA. CDR3 length: 14 residues. The CDR3: CSVVGQASTEELFF. The CDR3 coding sequence is TGCAGCGTGGTAGGACAGGCCTCCACCGAGGAGCTGTTTTTT.

This clonotype has at least ten counts. This chain connects TRBV20-1 to TRBJ2-3; D remains unclear. Trimming removed 2 bases at V and 6 bases at J, with 18 bases between. Germline V CDR1 and CDR2: DFQATT, SNEGSKA (reference sequence). This CDR3 is built from 15 residues. CDR3 nucleotide sequence: TGCAGTGCTAGAAAGTACGCCAGACGGGCGGATACGCAGTATTTT. This codes for CSARKYARRADTQYF.

In its sample, this clonotype ranks as medium-sized (0.01 to 0.1%). The chain employs TRBV20-1 and TRBJ2-3, with TRBD2 matching over 9 bases. Germline V lookup: CDR1 DFQATT, CDR2 SNEGSKA (reference sequence). The CDR3 runs to 15 residues. V was pared by 3 bases and J by 2 bases, with 6 bases of the junction left unmatched. The DNA for the CDR3 is TGCAGTGCTAGCACGCTAGCGGGACTCACAGATACGCAGTATTTT. Translating gives CSASTLAGLTDTQYF.

At least ten counts were recorded for this clonotype. The chain links TRBV27 to TRBJ1-2; D gene uncertain. Trimming cost V 2 bases and J 2 bases, with 9 bases left between them. From germline, CDR1 is MNHEY and CDR2 SMNVEV (reference sequence). This CDR3 spans 14 amino acids. CDR3 DNA: TGTGCCAGCAGTTTAATTCCGGGGAACTATGGCTACACCTTC. This sequence encodes CASSLIPGNYGYTF.

This rearrangement joins TRBV7-3 to TRBJ1-5; possibly TRBD1 for D (5 bases). Germline values: CDR1 SGHTA, CDR2 FQGTGA. V was cut by 3 bases and J by 10 bases, with 19 bases left in between. The CDR3 totals 15 residues. The DNA for the CDR3 is TGTGCCAGCAGCTTGGGGCCTAAGAGCGATCTACCCCAGCATTTT. It yields the protein CASSLGPKSDLPQHF.

This clonotype was seen repeatedly, ten times or more. The chain couples TRBV12-3 or TRBV12-4 to TRBJ2-2; D might be TRBD2 (5 bases). The CDR3 has 15 amino acids. The V gene lost 4 bases and the J gene lost 5 bases, with 14 bases spanning the gap. CDR3 coding DNA: TGTGCCAGCAGTTGCCCTCCCTGGGAGACCGGGGAGCTGTTTTTT. This gives the protein CASSCPPWETGELFF.

This clonotype was found many times. V usage is TRBV20-1 and J usage is TRBJ1-4; D uncertain. CDR1 and CDR2 from the germline V gene are DFQATT and SNEGSKA (reference sequence). CDR3 length: 14 amino acids. The V gene lost 5 bases and the J gene lost 6 bases, with 16 bases spanning the gap. The CDR3 here is CSAHLGRGHEKLFF. CDR3 nucleotides: TGCAGTGCTCACCTCGGGAGAGGACATGAAAAACTGTTTTTT.